These T cell receptor beta chains were read from a single sample in a study of CD8+ T cells in alopecia areata. Sequenced by immunoSEQ multiplex PCR; TCRdb stores in-frame clones only, minus some. The table lists about 250,000 clones, roughly 63% of them singletons, with 0.8% to 1% in the top ten. Here the sequenced sample was CD4+ T cells sorted from blood, taken at week 52, from a patient treated with tofacitinib. Source of these receptors: a human donor with alopecia areata. Both conserved end residues are part of each CDR3. Fields, in order: D gene, clone size, V gene, J gene, CDR3 protein, CDR3 DNA. D genes are given only for firm matches. Clone size is not always given. Where it is, it says once, few, many or a class for expanded clones.

TRBD1	-	TRBV7-9	TRBJ2-5	CASSVTGEVKETQYF	TGTGCCAGCAGCGTGACAGGGGAAGTCAAAGAGACCCAGTACTTC
TRBD1	-	TRBV30	TRBJ1-2	CAWGDSVYGYTF	TGTGCCTGGGGGGACAGCGTGTATGGCTACACCTTC
-	few	TRBV5-1	TRBJ2-2	CARGEAGELFF	TGCGCCCGAGGGGAGGCCGGGGAGCTGTTTTTT
-	-	TRBV5-1	TRBJ2-2	CASSGGDMNTGELFF	TGCGCCAGCAGTGGAGGGGACATGAACACCGGGGAGCTGTTTTTT
TRBD2	few	TRBV10-3	TRBJ2-1	CAISDRSGGPYNEQFF	TGTGCCATCAGTGACCGGAGCGGGGGGCCCTACAATGAGCAGTTCTTC
TRBD1	-	TRBV14	TRBJ2-7	CASSHPTGGFYEQYF	TGTGCCAGCAGCCATCCAACAGGGGGCTTCTACGAGCAGTACTTC
-	-	TRBV11-3	TRBJ2-1	CASSLAGTSGNNEQFF	TGTGCCAGCAGCTTAGCCGGGACTTCAGGGAACAATGAGCAGTTCTTC
TRBD1	once	TRBV9	TRBJ1-6	CASSAGTEFTLHF	TGTGCCAGCAGCGCCGGGACAGAATTCACCCTCCACTTT
TRBD2	-	TRBV29-1	TRBJ2-1	CSVVVGGADGEQFF	TGCAGCGTTGTTGTCGGGGGGGCCGATGGTGAGCAGTTCTTC
-	-	TRBV5-1	TRBJ2-5	CASSPGPGGQETQYF	TGCGCCAGCAGCCCCGGGCCCGGGGGACAAGAGACCCAGTACTTC
-	-	TRBV5-5	TRBJ1-2	CASSSRGFPDLYGYTF	TGTGCCAGCAGCTCCAGGGGTTTCCCGGACCTTTATGGCTACACCTTC
-	-	TRBV7-9	TRBJ2-7	CASSLAVAGHEQYF	TGTGCCAGCAGCTTAGCAGTCGCGGGGCACGAGCAGTACTTC
-	few	TRBV7-9	TRBJ2-5	CASSPGTNGLRGETQYF	TGTGCCAGCAGCCCCGGGACAAATGGTCTCCGAGGGGAGACCCAGTACTTC
-	-	TRBV10-3	TRBJ2-3	CAISDLLVDTQYF	TGTGCCATCAGTGACCTACTAGTTGATACGCAGTATTTT